The 5 T cell receptor beta chains given below trace back to one sample, sequenced in a study of shared clonotypes between healthy human individuals (dated by TCRdb to 2020 to 2021). CD8 naive samples were CD45RO-negative cells positively selected for CCR7, giving a CD45RA+CCR7+ population that excluded TemRA cells. The library was generated by the immunoSEQ multiplex PCR assay. The immuneACCESS repertoire file appears here via TCRdb, limited to in-frame rearrangements. These files lack a portion of the clones; in checked studies, under half of the deficit traces to unresolved V genes, and the cause of the others is not known. The sample data list approximately 590,000 clones, and 95% to 96% of these were observed just once. The ten largest clones add up to 0.11% of the sample. Sequenced input: naive CD8+ T cells sorted from blood. This specimen's cell subset or site label, per the study, means: CD45RA+CCR7+. These receptors were obtained from a young woman in good health.

The count of this clone is one. V usage is TRBV5-1 and J usage is TRBJ2-3, with unresolved D. Trimming removed 2 bases at V and 6 bases at J, with 10 bases between. The germline V gene encodes CDR1 SGHRS and CDR2 YFSETQ. CDR3 length: 13 residues. CDR3 nucleotides: TGCGCCAGCAGCTTCAGACCCTTGGATACGCAGTATTTT. Its protein product is CASSFRPLDTQYF.

The chain joins TRBV5-1 to TRBJ1-2, with 10 positions matching TRBD1. Germline CDR1 reads SGHRS; CDR2 reads YFSETQ. CDR3 length: 16 amino acids. V lost 4 bases, J lost 0 bases, and 6 bases stayed unmatched. The CDR3 sequence is CASSPLDRGPNYGYTF. In DNA, the CDR3 is TGCGCCAGCAGCCCACTCGACAGGGGGCCTAACTATGGCTACACCTTC.

This sequence joins TRBV27 and TRBJ2-7, with TRBD2 identical over 9 bases. This CDR3 has 16 amino acids. CDR1 and CDR2 from the germline V gene are MNHEY and SMNVEV (reference sequence). With 4 bases clipped from V and 3 bases from J, the junction kept 10 bases outside the gene matches. The CDR3 loop is CASSSEPLAGNYEQYF. CDR3 bases: TGTGCCAGCAGTTCAGAGCCCCTAGCGGGGAACTACGAGCAGTACTTC.

The rearrangement links TRBV9 to TRBJ2-5, with D possibly TRBD1 on 6 matching bases. The length of the CDR3 is 15 residues. Germline CDR1 reads SGDLS; CDR2 reads YYNGEE. V was cut by 0 bases and J by 4 bases, with 13 bases left in between. CDR3 nucleotides: TGTGCCAGCAGCGTAGCTACCGGCAGGGGAGAGACCCAGTACTTC. It encodes CASSVATGRGETQYF.

The chain joins TRBV5-6 to TRBJ2-4; D unclear. The germline V and J ends were trimmed by 5 bases and 6 bases, with 9 bases remaining between them. The CDR3 totals 12 residues. The germline CDR1 and CDR2 sequences are SGHDT and YYEEEE. This CDR3 reads CASRRHPNIQYF. In DNA form, the CDR3 reads TGTGCCAGCAGAAGACACCCAAACATTCAGTACTTC.